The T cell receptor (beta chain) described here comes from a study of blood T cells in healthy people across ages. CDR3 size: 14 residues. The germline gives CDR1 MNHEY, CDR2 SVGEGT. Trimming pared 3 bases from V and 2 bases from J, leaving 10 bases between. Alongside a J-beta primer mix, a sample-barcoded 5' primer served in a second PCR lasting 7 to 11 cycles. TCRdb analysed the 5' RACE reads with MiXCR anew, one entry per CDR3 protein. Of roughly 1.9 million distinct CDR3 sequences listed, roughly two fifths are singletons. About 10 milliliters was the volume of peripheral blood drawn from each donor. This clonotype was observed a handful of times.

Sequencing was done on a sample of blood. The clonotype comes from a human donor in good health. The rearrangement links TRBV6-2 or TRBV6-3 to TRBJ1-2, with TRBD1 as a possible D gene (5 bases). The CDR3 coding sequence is TGTGCCAGCAGTTATGGGGGATCCAACTATGGCTACACCTTC. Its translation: CASSYGGSNYGYTF.